The rows below give T cell receptor beta chains drawn from one sample of a study of regulatory T cells in long-lasting Graves disease. From the multiplex PCR reads, TCRdb called clonotypes with MiXCR, one entry per CDR3 protein. The sample includes roughly 500,000 distinct CDR3 sequences, approximately 12% seen only once; the top ten take around 9.3%. This sample also belongs to another study, concerning T cells in Graves' hyperthyroidism and ophthalmopathy.

The source material was peripheral blood mononuclear cells (PBMCs), sampled at new diagnosis, from a patient treated with antithyroid drugs. These receptor sequences come from a woman aged 25 to 45 with Graves disease. Both conserved end residues are part of each CDR3. A D gene is named only where the DNA matches it firmly. The size field reads once, few or many counts, or a class when the clone is expanded.

J | length | V | D | size | DNA | CDR3
TRBJ1-1 | 15 | TRBV10-3 | TRBD1 | few | TGTGCCATCAGTGATCCGGACAGGGCGAACACTGAAGCTTTCTTT | CAISDPDRANTEAFF
TRBJ1-4 | 14 | TRBV12-3/TRBV12-4 | TRBD1 | many | TGTGCCAGCAGTCTTCGACAGGGAGATGAAAAACTGTTTTTT | CASSLRQGDEKLFF
TRBJ2-1 | 19 | TRBV5-5 | . | few | TGTGCCAGCAGCTCTCGACTAATAGATCTGGGAACTTCATACAATGAGCAGTTCTTC | CASSSRLIDLGTSYNEQFF
TRBJ1-3 | 14 | TRBV2 | . | many | TGTGCCAGCAGGGCCGGGGGAGCGGCAAACACCATATATTTT | CASRAGGAANTIYF
TRBJ2-3 | 13 | TRBV7-9 | . | many | TGTGCCAGCAGCTTTTCTCCAACAGATACGCAGTATTTT | CASSFSPTDTQYF
TRBJ2-1 | 15 | TRBV19 | . | few | TGTGCCAGTAGTATCCCCGGAGCGACTGACAATGAGCAGTTCTTC | CASSIPGATDNEQFF
TRBJ2-2 | 14 | TRBV9 | . | few | TGTGCCAGCAGCGTAGATCAGAACACCGGGGAGCTGTTTTTT | CASSVDQNTGELFF
TRBJ2-7 | 14 | TRBV6-5 | TRBD2 | many | TGTGCCAGCAGTTACGCGGGGGAAGTTTTGGAGCAGTACTTC | CASSYAGEVLEQYF
TRBJ1-3 | 12 | TRBV15 | . | few | TGTGCCACCCACGGCCTTGGAAACACCATATATTTT | CATHGLGNTIYF
TRBJ1-1 | 15 | TRBV6-1 | TRBD1 | few | TGTGCCACTTACACAGGGGTTTTATGGCGCACTGAAGCTTTCTTT | CATYTGVLWRTEAFF